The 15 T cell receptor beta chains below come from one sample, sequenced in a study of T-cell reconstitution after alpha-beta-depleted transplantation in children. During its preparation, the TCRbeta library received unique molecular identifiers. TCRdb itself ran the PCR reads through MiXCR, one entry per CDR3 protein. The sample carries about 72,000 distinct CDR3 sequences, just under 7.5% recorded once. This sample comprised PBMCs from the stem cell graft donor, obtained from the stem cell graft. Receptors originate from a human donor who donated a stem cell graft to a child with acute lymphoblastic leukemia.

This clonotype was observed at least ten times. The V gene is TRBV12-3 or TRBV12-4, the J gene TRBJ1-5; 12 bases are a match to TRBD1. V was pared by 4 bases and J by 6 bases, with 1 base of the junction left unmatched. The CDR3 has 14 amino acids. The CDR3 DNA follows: TGTGCCAGCAGTTCGGGACAGGGGGCTCAGCCCCAGCATTTT. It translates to CASSSGQGAQPQHF.

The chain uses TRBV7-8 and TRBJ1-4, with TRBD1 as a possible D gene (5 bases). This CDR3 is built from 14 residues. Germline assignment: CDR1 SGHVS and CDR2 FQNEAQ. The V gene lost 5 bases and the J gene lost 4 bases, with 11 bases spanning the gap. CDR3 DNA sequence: TGTGCCAGCAGCCCACAGGCGCTTAATGAAAAACTGTTTTTT. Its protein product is CASSPQALNEKLFF. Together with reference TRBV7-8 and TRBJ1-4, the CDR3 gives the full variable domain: GAGVSQSPRYKVAKRGQDVALRCDPISGHVSLFWYQQALGQGPEFLTYFQNEAQLDKSGLPSDRFFAERPEGSVSTLKIQRTQQEDSAVYLCASSPQALNEKLFFGSGTQLSVL.

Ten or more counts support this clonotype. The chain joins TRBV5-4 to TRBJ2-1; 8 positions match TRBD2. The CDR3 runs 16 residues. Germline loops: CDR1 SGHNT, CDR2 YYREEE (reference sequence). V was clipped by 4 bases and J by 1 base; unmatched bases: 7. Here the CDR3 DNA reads TGTGCCAGCAGCAAAACCGGGACTAGATCCTACAATGAGCAGTTCTTC. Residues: CASSKTGTRSYNEQFF.

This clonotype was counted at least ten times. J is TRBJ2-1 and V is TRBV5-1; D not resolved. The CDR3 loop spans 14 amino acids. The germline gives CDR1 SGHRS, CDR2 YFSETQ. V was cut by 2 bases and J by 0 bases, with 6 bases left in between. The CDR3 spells CASSFRSSYNEQFF. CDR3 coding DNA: TGCGCCAGCAGCTTTAGGAGCTCCTACAATGAGCAGTTCTTC.

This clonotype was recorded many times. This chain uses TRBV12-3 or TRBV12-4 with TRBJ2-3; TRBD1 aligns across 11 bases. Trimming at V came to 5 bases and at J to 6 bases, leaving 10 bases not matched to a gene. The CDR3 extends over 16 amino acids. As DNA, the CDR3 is TGTGCCAGCAGTGGGATGGGACAGGGGGTTTCGGATACGCAGTATTTT. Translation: CASSGMGQGVSDTQYF.

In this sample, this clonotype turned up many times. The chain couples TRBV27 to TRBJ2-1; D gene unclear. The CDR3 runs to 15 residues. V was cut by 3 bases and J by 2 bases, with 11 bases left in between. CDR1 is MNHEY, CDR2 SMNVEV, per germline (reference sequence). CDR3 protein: CASSFPWATYNEQFF. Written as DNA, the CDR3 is TGTGCCAGCAGTTTTCCCTGGGCTACCTACAATGAGCAGTTCTTC.

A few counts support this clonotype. CDR3 DNA sequence: TGTGCCAGCAGCTTACAGACAGGGGTGAACACTGAAGCTTTCTTT. Translation gives CASSLQTGVNTEAFF. The chain uses TRBV11-2 and TRBJ1-1; TRBD1 agrees at 8 bases. The CDR3 runs 15 residues. The trim removed 2 bases at V and 0 bases at J, leaving 2 bases unmatched. In germline, CDR1 is SGHAT, CDR2 FQNNGV.

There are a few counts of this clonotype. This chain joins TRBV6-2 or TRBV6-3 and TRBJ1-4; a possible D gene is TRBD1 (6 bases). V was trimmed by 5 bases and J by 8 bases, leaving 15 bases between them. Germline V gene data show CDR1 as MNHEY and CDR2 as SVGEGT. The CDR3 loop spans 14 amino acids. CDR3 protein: CASSTRDTKEKLFF. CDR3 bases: TGTGCCAGCAGTACAAGGGACACAAAAGAAAAACTGTTTTTT.

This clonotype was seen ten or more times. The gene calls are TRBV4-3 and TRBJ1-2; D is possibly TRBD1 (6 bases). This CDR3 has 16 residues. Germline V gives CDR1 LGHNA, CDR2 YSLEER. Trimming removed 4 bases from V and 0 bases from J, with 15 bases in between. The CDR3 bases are TGCGCCAGCAGCCTAGGGAGGGGGGACCCTAACTATGGCTACACCTTC. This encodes CASSLGRGDPNYGYTF.

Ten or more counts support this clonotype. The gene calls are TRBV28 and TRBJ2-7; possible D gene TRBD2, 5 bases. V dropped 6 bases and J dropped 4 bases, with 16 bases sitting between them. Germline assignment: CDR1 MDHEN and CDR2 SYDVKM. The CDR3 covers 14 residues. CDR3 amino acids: CASRPRGRQYEQYF. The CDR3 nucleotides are TGTGCCAGCAGACCGAGAGGGCGACAATACGAGCAGTACTTC.

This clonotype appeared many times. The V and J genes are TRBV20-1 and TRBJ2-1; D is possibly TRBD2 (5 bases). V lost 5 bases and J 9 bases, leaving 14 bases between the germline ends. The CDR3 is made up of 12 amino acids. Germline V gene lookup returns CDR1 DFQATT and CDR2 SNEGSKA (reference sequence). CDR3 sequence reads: CSAWTGSAEQFF. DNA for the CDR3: TGCAGTGCTTGGACTGGTTCGGCTGAGCAGTTCTTC.

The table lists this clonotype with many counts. The CDR3 nucleotides read TGTGCCAGCAGCCAGCAAGTGGCGGTGCTTCCTAACTATGGCTACACCTTC. This codes for CASSQQVAVLPNYGYTF. The rearrangement uses TRBV3-1 and TRBJ1-2; D not certain. Germline CDR1 reads LGHDT; CDR2 reads YNNKEL (reference sequence). There are 17 residues in the CDR3. Trimming removed 3 bases from V and 0 bases from J, with 17 bases in between.

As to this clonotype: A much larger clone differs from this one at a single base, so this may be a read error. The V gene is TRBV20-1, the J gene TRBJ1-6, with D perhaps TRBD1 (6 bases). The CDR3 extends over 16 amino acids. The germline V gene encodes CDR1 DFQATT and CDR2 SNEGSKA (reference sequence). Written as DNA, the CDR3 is TGCTGTGCTCCCCCCCCGGGTGGCAGGGGCATTTCACCCCTCCACTTT. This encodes CCAPPPGGRGISPLHF.

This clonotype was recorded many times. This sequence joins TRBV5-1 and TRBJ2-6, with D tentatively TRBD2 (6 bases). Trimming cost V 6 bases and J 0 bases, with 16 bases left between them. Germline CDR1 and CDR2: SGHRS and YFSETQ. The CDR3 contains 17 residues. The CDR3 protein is CASKEGTLRSGANVLTF. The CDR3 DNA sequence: TGCGCCAGCAAGGAGGGGACCTTACGCTCTGGGGCCAACGTCCTGACTTTC.

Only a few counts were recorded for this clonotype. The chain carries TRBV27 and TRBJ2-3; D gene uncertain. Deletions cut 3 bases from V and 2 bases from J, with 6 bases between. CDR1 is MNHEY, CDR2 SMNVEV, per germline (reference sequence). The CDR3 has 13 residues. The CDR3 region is CASSLGFTDTQYF. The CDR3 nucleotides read TGTGCCAGCAGTTTGGGCTTCACAGATACGCAGTATTTT.